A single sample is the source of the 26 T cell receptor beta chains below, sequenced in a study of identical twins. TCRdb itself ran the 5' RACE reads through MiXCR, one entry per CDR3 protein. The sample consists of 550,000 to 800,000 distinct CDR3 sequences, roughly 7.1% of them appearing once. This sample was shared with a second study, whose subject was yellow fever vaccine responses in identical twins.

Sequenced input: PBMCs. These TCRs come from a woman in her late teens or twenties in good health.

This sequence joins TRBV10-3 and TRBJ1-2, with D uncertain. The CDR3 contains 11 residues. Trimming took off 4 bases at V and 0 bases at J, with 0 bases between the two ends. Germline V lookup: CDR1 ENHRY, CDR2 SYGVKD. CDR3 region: CAISANYGYTF. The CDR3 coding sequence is TGTGCCATCAGTGCTAACTATGGCTACACCTTC.

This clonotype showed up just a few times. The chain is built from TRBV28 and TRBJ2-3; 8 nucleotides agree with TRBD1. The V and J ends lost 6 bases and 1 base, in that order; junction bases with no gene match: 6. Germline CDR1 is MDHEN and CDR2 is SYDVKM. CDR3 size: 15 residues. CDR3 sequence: CASRPGQGRTDTQYF. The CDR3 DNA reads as TGTGCCAGCAGACCCGGACAGGGACGCACAGATACGCAGTATTTT.

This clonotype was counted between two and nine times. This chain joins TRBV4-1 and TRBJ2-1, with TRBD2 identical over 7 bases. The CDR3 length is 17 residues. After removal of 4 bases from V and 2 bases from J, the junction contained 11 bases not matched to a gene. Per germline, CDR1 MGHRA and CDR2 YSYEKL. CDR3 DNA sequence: TGCGCCAGCAGCCTCCCTCTCGGGGGGATTCCCTACAATGAGCAGTTCTTC. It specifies CASSLPLGGIPYNEQFF.

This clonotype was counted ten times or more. The CDR3, as DNA: TGCAGTGCTAGGTTAGCGGGAGTTTCTAATGAGCAGTTCTTC. Residues: CSARLAGVSNEQFF. This chain connects TRBV20-1 to TRBJ2-1; 9 nucleotides agree with TRBD2. V lost 3 bases, J lost 7 bases, and 7 bases stayed unmatched. Germline V lookup: CDR1 DFQATT, CDR2 SNEGSKA (reference sequence). The CDR3 has 14 residues.

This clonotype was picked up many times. CDR3 sequence reads: CASSQQSGSGTYEQYF. CDR3 sequence (DNA): TGTGCCAGCAGCCAACAAAGCGGGAGTGGAACCTACGAGCAGTACTTC. The gene calls are TRBV7-2 and TRBJ2-7; 8 bases align to TRBD2. Looked up from germline, CDR1 is SGHTA and CDR2 is FQGNSA. The CDR3 covers 16 residues. Germline trimming cut 5 bases from V and 2 bases from J; bases unmatched to any gene: 11.

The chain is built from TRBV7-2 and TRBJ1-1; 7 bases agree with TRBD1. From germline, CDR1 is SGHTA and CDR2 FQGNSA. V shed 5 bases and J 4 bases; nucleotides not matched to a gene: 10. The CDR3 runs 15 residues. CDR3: CASSKQTGVGTEAFF. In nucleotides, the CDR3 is TGTGCCAGCAGCAAACAAACAGGGGTGGGCACTGAAGCTTTCTTT.

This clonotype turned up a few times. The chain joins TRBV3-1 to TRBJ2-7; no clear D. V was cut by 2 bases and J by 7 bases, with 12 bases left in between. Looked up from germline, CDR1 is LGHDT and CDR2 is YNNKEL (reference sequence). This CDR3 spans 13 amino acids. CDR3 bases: TGTGCCAGCAGCCAACCGGGTTTCTCGGAGCAGTACTTC. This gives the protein CASSQPGFSEQYF.

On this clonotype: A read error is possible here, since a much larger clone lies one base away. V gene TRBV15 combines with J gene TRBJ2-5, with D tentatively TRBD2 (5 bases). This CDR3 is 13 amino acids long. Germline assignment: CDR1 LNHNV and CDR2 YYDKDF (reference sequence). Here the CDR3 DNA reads TGTGCCACCAGCAGCGGACTGCAAGAGACCCAGCACTTC. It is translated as CATSSGLQETQHF.

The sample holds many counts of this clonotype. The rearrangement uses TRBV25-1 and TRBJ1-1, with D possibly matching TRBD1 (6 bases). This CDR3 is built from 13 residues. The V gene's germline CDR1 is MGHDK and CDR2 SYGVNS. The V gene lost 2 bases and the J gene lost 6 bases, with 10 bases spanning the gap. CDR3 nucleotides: TGTGCCAGCAGTGAACAGGGGTTCTCTGAAGCTTTCTTT. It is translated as CASSEQGFSEAFF.

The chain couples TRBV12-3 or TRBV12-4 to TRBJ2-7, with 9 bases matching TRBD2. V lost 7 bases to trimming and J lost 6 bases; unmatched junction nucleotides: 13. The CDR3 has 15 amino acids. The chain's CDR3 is CASNRGAGGPLEQYF. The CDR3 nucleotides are TGTGCCAGCAACCGAGGGGCGGGAGGGCCTCTCGAGCAGTACTTC.

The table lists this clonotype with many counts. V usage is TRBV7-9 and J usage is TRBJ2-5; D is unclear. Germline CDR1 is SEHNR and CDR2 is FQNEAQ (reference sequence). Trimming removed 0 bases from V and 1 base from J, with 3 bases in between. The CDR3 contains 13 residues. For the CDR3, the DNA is TGTGCCAGCAGCTTAGCAGTCCAAGAGACCCAGTACTTC. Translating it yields CASSLAVQETQYF.

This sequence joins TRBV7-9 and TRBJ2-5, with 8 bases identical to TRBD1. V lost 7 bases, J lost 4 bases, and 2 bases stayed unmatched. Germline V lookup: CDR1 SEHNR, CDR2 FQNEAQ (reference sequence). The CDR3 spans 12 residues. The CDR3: CASTTGAETQYF. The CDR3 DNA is TGTGCCAGCACGACAGGGGCAGAGACCCAGTACTTC.

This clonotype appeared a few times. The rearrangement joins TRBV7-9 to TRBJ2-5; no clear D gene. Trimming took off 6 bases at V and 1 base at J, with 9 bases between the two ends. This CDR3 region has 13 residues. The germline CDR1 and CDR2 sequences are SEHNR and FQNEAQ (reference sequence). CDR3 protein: CASRSVGQETQYF. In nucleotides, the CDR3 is TGTGCCAGCAGATCCGTGGGCCAAGAGACCCAGTACTTC. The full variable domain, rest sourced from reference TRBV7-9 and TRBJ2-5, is DTGVSQNPRHKITKRGQNVTFRCDPISEHNRLYWYRQTLGQGPEFLTYFQNEAQLEKSRLLSDRFSAERPKGSFSTLEIQRTEQGDSAMYLCASRSVGQETQYFGPGTRLLVL.

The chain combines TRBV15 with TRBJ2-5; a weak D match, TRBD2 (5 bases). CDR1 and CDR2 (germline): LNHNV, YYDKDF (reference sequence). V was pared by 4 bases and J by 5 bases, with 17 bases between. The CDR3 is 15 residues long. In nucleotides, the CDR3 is TGTGCCACCAGCACCCCTCGGAGGATCCGGGAGACCCAGTACTTC. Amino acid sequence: CATSTPRRIRETQYF.

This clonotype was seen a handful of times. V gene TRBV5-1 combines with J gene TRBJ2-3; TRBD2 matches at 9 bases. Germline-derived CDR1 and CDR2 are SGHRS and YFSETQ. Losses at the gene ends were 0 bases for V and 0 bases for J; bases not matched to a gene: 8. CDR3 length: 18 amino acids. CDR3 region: CASSLAWASGTSTDTQYF. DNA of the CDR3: TGCGCCAGCAGCTTGGCGTGGGCTAGCGGGACTAGCACAGATACGCAGTATTTT.

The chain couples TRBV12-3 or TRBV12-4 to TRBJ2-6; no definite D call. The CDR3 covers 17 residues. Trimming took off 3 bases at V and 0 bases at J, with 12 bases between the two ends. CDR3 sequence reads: CASSFGLGRSGANVLTF. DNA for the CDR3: TGTGCCAGCAGTTTTGGCCTAGGTCGCTCTGGGGCCAACGTCCTGACTTTC.

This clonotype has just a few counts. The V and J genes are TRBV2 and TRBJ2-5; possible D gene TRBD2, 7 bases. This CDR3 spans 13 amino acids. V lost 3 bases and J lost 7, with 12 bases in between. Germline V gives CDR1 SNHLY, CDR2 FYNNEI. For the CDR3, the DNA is TGTGCCAGCAGTGATGAGGGGGGGAGGACCCAGTACTTC. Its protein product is CASSDEGGRTQYF. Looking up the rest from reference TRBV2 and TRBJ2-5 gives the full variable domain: EPEVTQTPSHQVTQMGQEVILRCVPISNHLYFYWYRQILGQKVEFLVSFYNNEISEKSEIFDDQFSVERPDGSNFTLKIRSTKLEDSAMYFCASSDEGGRTQYFGPGTRLLVL.

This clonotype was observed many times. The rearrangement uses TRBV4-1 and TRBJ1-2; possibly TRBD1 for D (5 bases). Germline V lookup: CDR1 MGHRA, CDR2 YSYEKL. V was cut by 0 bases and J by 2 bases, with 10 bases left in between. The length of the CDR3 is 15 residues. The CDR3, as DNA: TGCGCCAGCAGCCAAGACAGGGCATCCAACTATGGCTACACCTTC. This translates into CASSQDRASNYGYTF.

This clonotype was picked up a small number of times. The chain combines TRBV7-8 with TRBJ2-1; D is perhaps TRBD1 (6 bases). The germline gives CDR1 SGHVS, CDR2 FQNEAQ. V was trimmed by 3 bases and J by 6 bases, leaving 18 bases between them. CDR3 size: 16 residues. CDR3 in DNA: TGTGCCAGCAGCTTCCAAAGCGTGGGGGCGCGCAATGAGCAGTTCTTC. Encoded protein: CASSFQSVGARNEQFF.

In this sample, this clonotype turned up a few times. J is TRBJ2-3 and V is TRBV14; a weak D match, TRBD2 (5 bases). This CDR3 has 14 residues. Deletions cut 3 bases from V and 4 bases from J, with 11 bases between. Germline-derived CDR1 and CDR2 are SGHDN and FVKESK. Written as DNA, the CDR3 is TGTGCCAGCAGCCAGAAAGGACTCTCAGATACGCAGTATTTT. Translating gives CASSQKGLSDTQYF.

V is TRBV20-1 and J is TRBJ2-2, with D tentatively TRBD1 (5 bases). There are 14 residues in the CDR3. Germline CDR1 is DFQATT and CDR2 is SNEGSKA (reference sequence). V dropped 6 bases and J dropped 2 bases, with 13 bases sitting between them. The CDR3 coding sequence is TGCAGTGCCATATACAGGTCCAACACCGGGGAGCTGTTTTTT. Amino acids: CSAIYRSNTGELFF.

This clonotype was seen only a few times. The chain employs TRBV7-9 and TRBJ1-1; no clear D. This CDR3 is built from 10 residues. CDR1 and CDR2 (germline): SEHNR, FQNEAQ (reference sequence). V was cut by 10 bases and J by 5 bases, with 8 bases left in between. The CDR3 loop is CATGVTEAFF. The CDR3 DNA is TGTGCCACGGGAGTTACTGAAGCTTTCTTT. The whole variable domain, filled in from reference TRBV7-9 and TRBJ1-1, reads DTGVSQNPRHKITKRGQNVTFRCDPISEHNRLYWYRQTLGQGPEFLTYFQNEAQLEKSRLLSDRFSAERPKGSFSTLEIQRTEQGDSAMYLCATGVTEAFFGQGTRLTVV.

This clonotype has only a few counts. CDR3 coding DNA: TGTGCCAGCAGCCAGGGCTTTCTGAACACTGAAGCTTTCTTT. Protein sequence: CASSQGFLNTEAFF. V gene TRBV3-1 combines with J gene TRBJ1-1; D gene unclear. The CDR3 is 14 residues long. Germline assignment: CDR1 LGHDT and CDR2 YNNKEL (reference sequence). Trimming took 3 bases from V and 0 from J, leaving 8 bases between them.

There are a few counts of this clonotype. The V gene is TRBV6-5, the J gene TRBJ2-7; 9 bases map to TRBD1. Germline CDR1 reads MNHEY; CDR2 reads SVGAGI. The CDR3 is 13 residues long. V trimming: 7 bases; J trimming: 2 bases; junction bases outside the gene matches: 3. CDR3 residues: CASNWDRAYEQYV. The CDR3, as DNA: TGTGCCAGCAATTGGGACAGGGCCTACGAGCAGTACGTC.

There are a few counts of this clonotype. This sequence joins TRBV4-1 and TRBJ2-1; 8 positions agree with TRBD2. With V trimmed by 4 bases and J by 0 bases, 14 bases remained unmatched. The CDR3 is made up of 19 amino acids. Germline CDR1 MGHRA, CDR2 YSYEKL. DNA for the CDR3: TGCGCCAGCAGCCCCCCGGGTTCCTCAAGCGGGAGCTCCTACAATGAGCAGTTCTTC. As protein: CASSPPGSSSGSSYNEQFF.

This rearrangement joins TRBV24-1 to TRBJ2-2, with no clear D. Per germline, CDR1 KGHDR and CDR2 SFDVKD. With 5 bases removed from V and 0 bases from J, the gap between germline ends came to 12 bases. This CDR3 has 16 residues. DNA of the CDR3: TGTGCCACCAGTGTAGGGCCAGCAGCGAACACCGGGGAGCTGTTTTTT. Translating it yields CATSVGPAANTGELFF.